One sample yielded the 28 T cell receptor beta chains listed below, sequenced in a study of T-cell reconstitution after alpha-beta-depleted transplantation in children. TCRbeta library preparation incorporated unique molecular identifiers. TCRdb ran MiXCR on the PCR reads and lists one entry per CDR3 protein. Of some 300,000 distinct CDR3 sequences listed, 10% are singletons. This sample comprised PBMCs from the stem cell graft donor, obtained from the stem cell graft. All receptors derive from a human donor who donated a stem cell graft to a child with acute lymphoblastic leukemia.

Remarks on this clonotype: At one of its ends the junction is not consistent with the germline gene, which may arise from a read error. This chain uses TRBV5-1 with TRBJ2-1; TRBD2 might be the D (6 bases). In germline, CDR1 is SGHRS, CDR2 YFSETQ. The CDR3 has 18 residues. CDR3 loop: CASSLGTGGDGAYIEQFF. DNA of the CDR3: TGCGCCAGCAGCTTGGGCACCGGAGGGGACGGAGCCTACATTGAGCAGTTCTTC.

V gene TRBV18 combines with J gene TRBJ1-1, with D uncertain. The CDR3 sequence is 13 residues long. V dropped 0 bases and J dropped 6 bases, with 8 bases sitting between them. The germline V gene encodes CDR1 KGHSH and CDR2 LQKENI. The CDR3 loop is CASSPPVQAEAFF. CDR3 coding DNA: TGTGCCAGCTCACCACCGGTTCAGGCTGAAGCTTTCTTT.

The chain has TRBV20-1 and TRBJ2-1; D gene unclear. Deletions cut 5 bases from V and 0 bases from J, with 23 bases between. CDR1 DFQATT and CDR2 SNEGSKA come from the germline V gene (reference sequence). The CDR3 spans 18 residues. The CDR3 sequence is CSAPGQGRDTSSYNEQFF. Here the CDR3 DNA reads TGCAGTGCTCCCGGCCAAGGGCGAGACACGTCCTCCTACAATGAGCAGTTCTTC.

This clonotype was seen more than once but under ten times. Here the CDR3 DNA reads TGCGCCAGGAGAAGAACGGGACGGGGGAACACCGGGGAGCTGTTTTTT. Translated, it gives CARRRTGRGNTGELFF. The chain combines TRBV10-2 with TRBJ2-2; D is perhaps TRBD1 or TRBD2 (5 bases each). Per the germline V gene, CDR1 is WSHSY and CDR2 is SAAADI. The V end was cut by 9 bases, the J end by 1 base, with 18 bases between. This CDR3 spans 16 amino acids.

This clonotype was observed a handful of times. The CDR3 bases are TGTGCCAGCAGTCCCGGGCCCAGGAAAGACGAGCAGTACTTC. It encodes CASSPGPRKDEQYF. The chain uses TRBV7-9 and TRBJ2-7; the D is unclear. The germline gives CDR1 SEHNR, CDR2 FQNEAQ (reference sequence). V lost 6 bases and J 5 bases, leaving 17 bases between the germline ends. The CDR3 spans 14 residues.

This clonotype was seen a few times. The chain couples TRBV10-3 to TRBJ2-2; TRBD2 agrees at 9 bases. After removal of 8 bases from V and 2 bases from J, the junction contained 9 bases not matched to a gene. The CDR3 spans 16 residues. CDR1 and CDR2 (germline): ENHRY, SYGVKD. CDR3 residues: CAISPVAGVNTGELFF. For the CDR3, the DNA is TGTGCCATCTCCCCAGTAGCGGGAGTAAACACCGGGGAGCTGTTTTTT.

This clonotype has a count of ten or more. The gene calls are TRBV7-9 and TRBJ2-1, with 8 positions matching TRBD1. The CDR3 consists of 15 residues. V dropped 4 bases and J dropped 1; count of bases not matched to a gene: 3. Germline loops: CDR1 SEHNR, CDR2 FQNEAQ (reference sequence). CDR3 DNA sequence: TGTGCCAGCAGCTCAGGGGGCGCGTCCTACAATGAGCAGTTCTTC. Translated, it gives CASSSGGASYNEQFF.

This clonotype was observed a few times. This sequence joins TRBV29-1 and TRBJ2-5; TRBD1 might be the D (6 bases). The V gene's germline CDR1 is SQVTM and CDR2 ANQGSEA. CDR3 length equals 13 residues. Trimming stripped 6 bases from V and 5 bases from J, with 16 bases between. The CDR3 DNA is TGCAGCGTGACAGGTCGGTTGGTCGAGACCCAGTACTTC. Translating it yields CSVTGRLVETQYF.

This chain connects TRBV30 to TRBJ2-7; TRBD2 matches at 8 bases. The germline CDR1 and CDR2 sequences are GTSNPN and SVGIG (reference sequence). The CDR3 covers 14 residues. V lost 4 bases and J lost 7; bases outside the gene matches: 12. The CDR3 DNA reads TGTGCCTGGACTTGGACTAGCCCACTGGGGGAGCAGTACTTC. Amino acid sequence: CAWTWTSPLGEQYF.

DNA for the CDR3: TGCGCCAGCAGCCAAGGGCCCCGGGGTCCCTACGAGCAGTACTTC. This translates into CASSQGPRGPYEQYF. The genes are TRBV4-3 and TRBJ2-7; D perhaps matches TRBD2 (5 bases). This CDR3 region has 15 residues. CDR1 and CDR2 from the germline V gene are LGHNA and YSLEER. V dropped 1 base and J dropped 2 bases, with 12 bases sitting between them.

This clonotype was detected many times. V gene TRBV28 combines with J gene TRBJ1-5; D is undetermined. CDR1 MDHEN and CDR2 SYDVKM come from the germline V gene. The CDR3 runs 16 residues. Deletions cut 7 bases from V and 3 bases from J, with 19 bases between. The CDR3 loop is CASTERNLAINQPQHF. As DNA, the CDR3 is TGTGCCAGCACCGAACGGAACTTGGCCATCAATCAGCCCCAGCATTTT.

This chain connects TRBV28 to TRBJ2-2, with D perhaps TRBD1 (7 bases). Germline loops: CDR1 MDHEN, CDR2 SYDVKM. V was clipped by 6 bases and J by 6 bases, with 20 bases between them. The CDR3 runs to 16 residues. The CDR3 coding sequence is TGTGCCAGCAGCTCAACAGGGGCGGGGTTGGCCGGGGAGCTGTTTTTT. This translates into CASSSTGAGLAGELFF. Full variable domain (remainder filled in from reference TRBV28 and TRBJ2-2): DVKVTQSSRYLVKRTGEKVFLECVQDMDHENMFWYRQDPGLGLRLIYFSYDVKMKEKGDIPEGYSVSREKKERFSLILESASTNQTSMYLCASSSTGAGLAGELFFGEGSRLTVL.

This clonotype was counted a few times. This chain uses TRBV18 with TRBJ2-7; no clear D. CDR1 and CDR2 (germline): KGHSH, LQKENI. The CDR3 consists of 15 residues. V shed 2 bases and J shed 7 bases, with 18 bases lying between them. As DNA, the CDR3 is TGTGCCAGCTCACCAAAGGAGACTGGGGTCTCAGAGCAGTACTTC. Translating gives CASSPKETGVSEQYF. The full variable domain, with the rest looked up from reference TRBV18 and TRBJ2-7, is NAGVMQNPRHLVRRRGQEARLRCSPMKGHSHVYWYRQLPEEGLKFMVYLQKENIIDESGMPKERFSAEFPKEGPSILRIQQVVRGDSAAYFCASSPKETGVSEQYFGPGTRLTVT.

This clonotype was observed a few times. This chain joins TRBV5-5 and TRBJ2-7, with D perhaps matching TRBD1 or TRBD2 (5 bases each). The V end was cut by 3 bases, the J end by 2 bases, with 12 bases between. CDR3 length: 14 residues. The germline V gene encodes CDR1 SGHKS and CDR2 YYEKEE (reference sequence). The CDR3 sequence: CASSWGKFTYEQYF. CDR3 in DNA: TGTGCCAGCAGCTGGGGGAAATTTACCTACGAGCAGTACTTC.

This clonotype was detected a few times. V usage is TRBV7-8 and J usage is TRBJ1-4; D possibly corresponds to TRBD1 (5 bases). In germline, CDR1 is SGHVS, CDR2 FQNEAQ. The CDR3 spans 15 residues. V shed 1 base and J shed 7 bases, with 13 bases lying between them. For the CDR3, the DNA is TGTGCCAGCAGCTTAGTCCCAGGGTCCGGTGAAAAACTGTTTTTT. It yields the protein CASSLVPGSGEKLFF.

In its sample, this clonotype was seen a few times. The chain carries TRBV4-2 and TRBJ2-1; TRBD2 matches 7 bases. Germline V gene lookup returns CDR1 LGHNA and CDR2 YNFKEQ. The trim removed 4 bases at V and 10 bases at J, leaving 7 bases unmatched. The CDR3 length is 13 residues. Here the CDR3 reads CASSRTDSGEQFF. The CDR3 nucleotides are TGTGCCAGCAGCCGCACCGATAGCGGGGAGCAGTTCTTC.

This clonotype was detected many times. As DNA, the CDR3 is TGTGCCACCAGCGAAGGTAGCGGGAGGTCCATTGAGCAGTTCTTC. It yields the protein CATSEGSGRSIEQFF. The J gene is TRBJ2-1, the V gene TRBV24-1; TRBD2 aligns across 10 bases. Trimming cost V 7 bases and J 9 bases; bases outside gene matches: 11. The V gene's germline CDR1 is KGHDR and CDR2 SFDVKD. The CDR3 extends over 15 amino acids.

This clonotype was seen ten or more times. This sequence joins TRBV20-1 and TRBJ2-7, with TRBD2 matching 8 bases. Unmatched junction bases numbered 7, after V lost 2 bases and J lost 4 bases. Germline CDR1 reads DFQATT; CDR2 reads SNEGSKA (reference sequence). The CDR3 consists of 14 residues. This CDR3 reads CSARLSGSFYEQYF. The CDR3 bases are TGCAGTGCTAGACTGAGCGGGAGTTTTTACGAGCAGTACTTC.

This clonotype came up a few times. V and J are TRBV7-2 and TRBJ2-2; no firm D call. Germline CDR1 is SGHTA and CDR2 is FQGNSA. This CDR3 region has 14 residues. Deletions cut 1 base from V and 1 base from J, with 4 bases between. The CDR3 DNA is TGTGCCAGCAGCTTAGTATTGAACACCGGGGAGCTGTTTTTT. Protein product: CASSLVLNTGELFF.

The J gene is TRBJ2-6, the V gene TRBV4-1, with TRBD1 matching 9 bases. The V and J ends lost 6 bases and 4 bases, in that order; junction bases with no gene match: 7. The CDR3 extends over 16 amino acids. The germline V gene encodes CDR1 MGHRA and CDR2 YSYEKL. CDR3 DNA sequence: TGCGCCAGCAGTACGTACAGGGGGCGAGGGGCCAACGTCCTGACTTTC. Residues: CASSTYRGRGANVLTF.

The chain carries TRBV7-9 and TRBJ2-5; D may correspond to TRBD1 or TRBD2 (5 bases each). Trimming removed 3 bases from V and 5 bases from J, with 19 bases in between. Per germline, CDR1 SEHNR and CDR2 FQNEAQ (reference sequence). The CDR3 totals 16 residues. The CDR3: CASSLMTTEWGETQYF. DNA of the CDR3: TGTGCCAGCAGCTTGATGACGACGGAGTGGGGGGAGACCCAGTACTTC.

This clonotype was found a few times. The chain links TRBV5-1 to TRBJ2-1; TRBD2 aligns across 12 bases. The CDR3 runs to 19 residues. The J segment lost 8 bases and the V segment lost 4 bases, leaving 19 bases of the junction unmatched. CDR1 and CDR2 from the germline V gene are SGHRS and YFSETQ. The CDR3 DNA reads TGCGCCAGCAGCCCGAATATACAGACTAGCGGGGGTAGTTGGGATGAGCAGTTCTTC. Its translation is CASSPNIQTSGGSWDEQFF. The entire variable domain, with the rest obtained from reference TRBV5-1 and TRBJ2-1, is as follows: KAGVTQTPRYLIKTRGQQVTLSCSPISGHRSVSWYQQTPGQGLQFLFEYFSETQRNKGNFPGRFSGRQFSNSRSEMNVSTLELGDSALYLCASSPNIQTSGGSWDEQFFGPGTRLTVL.

This chain connects TRBV5-1 to TRBJ2-1, with TRBD2 matching over 9 bases. The CDR3 contains 15 residues. J lost 4 bases, V lost 5 bases, and 7 bases had no gene match. Germline V CDR1 and CDR2: SGHRS, YFSETQ. CDR3 sequence: CASRNLAGTYNEQFF. For the CDR3, the DNA is TGCGCCAGCAGGAACCTAGCGGGAACTTACAATGAGCAGTTCTTC. Using reference TRBV5-1 and TRBJ2-1 for the parts outside the CDR3, the full variable domain is KAGVTQTPRYLIKTRGQQVTLSCSPISGHRSVSWYQQTPGQGLQFLFEYFSETQRNKGNFPGRFSGRQFSNSRSEMNVSTLELGDSALYLCASRNLAGTYNEQFFGPGTRLTVL.

This sequence joins TRBV5-4 and TRBJ2-5, with 8 bases lining up with TRBD2. The CDR3 covers 15 residues. CDR1 is SGHNT and CDR2 is YYREEE in the germline V gene (reference sequence). Trimming cost V 0 bases and J 1 base; bases outside gene matches: 2. The CDR3 DNA is TGTGCCAGCAGCTTGGAGCGGGGGCGCCAAGAGACCCAGTACTTC. Its protein is CASSLERGRQETQYF.

This clonotype was recorded many times. V is TRBV11-2 and J is TRBJ2-4; 8 bases are a match to TRBD2. Looked up from germline, CDR1 is SGHAT and CDR2 is FQNNGV. With 6 bases clipped from V and 0 bases from J, the junction kept 7 bases outside the gene matches. The CDR3 has 16 amino acids. The CDR3 sequence is CASRDGSGIAKNIQYF. CDR3 DNA sequence: TGTGCCAGCAGGGATGGTAGCGGGATAGCCAAAAACATTCAGTACTTC.

The chain joins TRBV25-1 to TRBJ2-2; D gene uncertain. There are 14 residues in the CDR3. Germline V gene lookup returns CDR1 MGHDK and CDR2 SYGVNS. Between the trimmed V and J ends, which lost 4 bases and 2 bases, there was a span of 8 bases. CDR3 in DNA: TGTGCCAGCAGTGGTACAGCAAACACCGGGGAGCTGTTTTTT. This encodes CASSGTANTGELFF. The variable domain in full, completed from reference TRBV25-1 and TRBJ2-2, reads EADIYQTPRYLVIGTGKKITLECSQTMGHDKMYWYQQDPGMELHLIHYSYGVNSTEKGDLSSESTVSRIRTEHFPLTLESARPSHTSQYLCASSGTANTGELFFGEGSRLTVL.

Remarks on this clonotype: A read error may account for a junction end that differs from germline. V is TRBV28 and J is TRBJ2-7, with a possible D match to TRBD1 (5 bases). The CDR3 length is 18 residues. The germline CDR1 and CDR2 sequences are MDHEN and SYDVKM. In DNA form, the CDR3 reads TGTGCCAGCAATTCCGTTCGTCAGGTGTCCGGACATATTCTCTTTCCCAACTTC. Residues: CASNSVRQVSGHILFPNF.

A single count supports this clonotype. Sequence at one end of the junction differs from germline and may be a read error. This rearrangement joins TRBV2 to TRBJ2-7, with unresolved D. This CDR3 region has 12 residues. CDR1 SNHLY and CDR2 FYNNEI come from the germline V gene. In DNA form, the CDR3 reads TGTGCCAGCAGTTCTAGTTCCTACGAGCAGCACTTC. Its translation is CASSSSSYEQHF. Combining the CDR3 with reference TRBV2 and TRBJ2-7 gives the whole variable domain EPEVTQTPSHQVTQMGQEVILRCVPISNHLYFYWYRQILGQKVEFLVSFYNNEISEKSEIFDDQFSVERPDGSNFTLKIRSTKLEDSAMYFCASSSSSYEQHFGPGTRLTVT.